Listed here is a single T cell receptor beta chain. These data belong to a study of blood T cell repertoires in COVID-19. Study details: Sample material is recorded as cDNA or gDNA derived from T cells, B-cell-depleted T cells, or PBMCs.

From germline, CDR1 is LNHDA and CDR2 SQIVND (reference sequence). V lost 1 base to trimming and J lost 4 bases, with 19 bases between them. This CDR3 contains 17 residues. In the study's own analysis: It was from reference gene primer amplification that nucleated cell counts were estimated. Using immunoSEQ multiplex PCR, the repertoire was profiled, and TCRdb retains in-frame clones only, with some absent. For V, J and clone size, that table is used; D and trimming come from the DNA. The repertoire holds fewer than 300,000 clones, with more than 65% as singletons. The source of this sequence is a woman younger than 35 with acute or convalescent COVID-19. Sequencing was performed on peripheral blood. V is TRBV19 and J is TRBJ1-2; D may be TRBD1 (6 bases). CDR3: CASSIANHLRGGYGYTF. The DNA of the CDR3 is TGTGCCAGTAGTATAGCCAACCACCTCAGGGGTGGCTATGGCTACACCTTC.